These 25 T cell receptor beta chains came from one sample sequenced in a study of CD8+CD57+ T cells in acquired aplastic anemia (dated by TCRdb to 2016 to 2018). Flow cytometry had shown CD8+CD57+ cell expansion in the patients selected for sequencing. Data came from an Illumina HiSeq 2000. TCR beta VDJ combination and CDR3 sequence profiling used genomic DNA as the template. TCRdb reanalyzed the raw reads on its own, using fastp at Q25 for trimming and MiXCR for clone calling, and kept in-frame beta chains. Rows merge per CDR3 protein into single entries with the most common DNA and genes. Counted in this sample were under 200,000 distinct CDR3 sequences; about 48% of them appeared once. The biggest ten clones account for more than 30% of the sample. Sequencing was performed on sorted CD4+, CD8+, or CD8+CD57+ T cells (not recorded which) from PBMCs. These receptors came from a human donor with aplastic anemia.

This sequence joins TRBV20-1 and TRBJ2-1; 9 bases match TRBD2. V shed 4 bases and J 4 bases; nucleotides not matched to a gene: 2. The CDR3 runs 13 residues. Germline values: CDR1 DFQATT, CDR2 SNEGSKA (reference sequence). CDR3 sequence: CSATRGGYNEQFF. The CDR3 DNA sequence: TGCAGTGCTACGCGGGGGGGGTACAATGAGCAGTTCTTC.

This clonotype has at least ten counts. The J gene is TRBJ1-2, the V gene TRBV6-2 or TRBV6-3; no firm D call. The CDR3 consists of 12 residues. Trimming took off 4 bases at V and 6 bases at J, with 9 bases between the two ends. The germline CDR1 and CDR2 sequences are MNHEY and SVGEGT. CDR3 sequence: CASSWVLNGYTF. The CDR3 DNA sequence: TGTGCCAGCAGTTGGGTCCTTAATGGCTACACCTTC.

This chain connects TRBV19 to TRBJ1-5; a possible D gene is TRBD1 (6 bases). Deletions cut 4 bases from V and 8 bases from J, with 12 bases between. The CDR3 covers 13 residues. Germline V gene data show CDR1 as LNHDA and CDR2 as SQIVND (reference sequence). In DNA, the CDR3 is TGTGCCAGTAGTAAGGGGGTTTGGGAGCCCCAGCATTTT. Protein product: CASSKGVWEPQHF.

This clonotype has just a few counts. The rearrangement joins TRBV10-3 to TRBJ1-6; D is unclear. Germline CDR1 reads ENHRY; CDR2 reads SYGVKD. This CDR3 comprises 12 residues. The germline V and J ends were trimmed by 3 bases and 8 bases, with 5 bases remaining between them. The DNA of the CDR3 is TGTGCCATCAGTGAAGCGCATTCACCCCTCCACTTT. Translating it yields CAISEAHSPLHF.

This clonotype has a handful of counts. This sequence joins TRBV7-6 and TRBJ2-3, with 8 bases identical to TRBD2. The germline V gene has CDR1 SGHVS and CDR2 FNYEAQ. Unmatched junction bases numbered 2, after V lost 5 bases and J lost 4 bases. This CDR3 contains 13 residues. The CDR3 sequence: CASSPGGADTQYF. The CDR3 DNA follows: TGTGCCAGCAGCCCGGGGGGGGCAGATACGCAGTATTTT.

This CDR3 reads CASSLHEPTGELFF. CDR3 in DNA: TGTGCCAGCAGCTTACATGAGCCCACCGGGGAGCTGTTTTTT. The chain couples TRBV5-4 to TRBJ2-2; D not certain. Trimming cost V 2 bases and J 4 bases, with 9 bases left between them. Germline loops: CDR1 SGHNT, CDR2 YYREEE (reference sequence). The CDR3 has 14 amino acids.

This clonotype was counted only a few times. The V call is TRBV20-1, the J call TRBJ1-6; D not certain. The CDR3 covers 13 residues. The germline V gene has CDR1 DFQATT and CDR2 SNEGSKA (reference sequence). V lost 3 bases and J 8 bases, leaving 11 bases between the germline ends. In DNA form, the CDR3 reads TGCAGTGCTAGTGAGGGAAGCTATTCACCCCTCCACTTT. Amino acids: CSASEGSYSPLHF.

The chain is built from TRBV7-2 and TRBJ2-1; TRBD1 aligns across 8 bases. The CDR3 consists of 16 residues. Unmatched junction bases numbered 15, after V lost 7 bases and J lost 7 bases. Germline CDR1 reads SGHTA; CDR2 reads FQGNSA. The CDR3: CASTPPGRGRNNEQFF. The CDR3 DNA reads TGTGCCAGCACCCCCCCAGGCAGGGGGCGAAATAATGAGCAGTTCTTC.

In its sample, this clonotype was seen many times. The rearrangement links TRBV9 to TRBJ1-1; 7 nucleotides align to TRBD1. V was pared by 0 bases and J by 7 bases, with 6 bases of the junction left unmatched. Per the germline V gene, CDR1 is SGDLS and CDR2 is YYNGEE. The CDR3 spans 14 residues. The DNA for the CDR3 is TGTGCCAGCAGCGTAGAACAGGGGAGTATTGAAGCTTTCTTT. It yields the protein CASSVEQGSIEAFF.

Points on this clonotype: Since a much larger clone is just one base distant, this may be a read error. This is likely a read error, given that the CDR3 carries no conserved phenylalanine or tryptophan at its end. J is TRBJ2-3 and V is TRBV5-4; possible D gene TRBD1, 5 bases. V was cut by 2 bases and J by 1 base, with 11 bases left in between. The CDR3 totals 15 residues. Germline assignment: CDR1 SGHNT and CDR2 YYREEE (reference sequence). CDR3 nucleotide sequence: TGTGCCAGCAGCTTCCGCAGGGAAGGCACAGATACGCAGTATCTT. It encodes CASSFRREGTDTQYL.

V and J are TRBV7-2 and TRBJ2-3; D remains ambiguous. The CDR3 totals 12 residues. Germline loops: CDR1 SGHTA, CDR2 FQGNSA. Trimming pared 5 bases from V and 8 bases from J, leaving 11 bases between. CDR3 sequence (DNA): TGTGCCAGCAGCCTTGGTTCGGGTACGCAGTATTTT. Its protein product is CASSLGSGTQYF. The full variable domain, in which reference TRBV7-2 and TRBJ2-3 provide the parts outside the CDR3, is GAGVSQSPSNKVTEKGKDVELRCDPISGHTALYWYRQSLGQGLEFLIYFQGNSAPDKSGLPSDRFSAERTGGSVSTLTIQRTQQEDSAVYLCASSLGSGTQYFGPGTRLTVL.

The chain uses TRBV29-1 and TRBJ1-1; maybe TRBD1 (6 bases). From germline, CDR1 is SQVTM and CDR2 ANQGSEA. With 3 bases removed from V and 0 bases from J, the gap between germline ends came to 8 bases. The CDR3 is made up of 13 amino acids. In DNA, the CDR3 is TGCAGCGTTGAGAGGGACATGAACACTGAAGCTTTCTTT. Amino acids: CSVERDMNTEAFF.

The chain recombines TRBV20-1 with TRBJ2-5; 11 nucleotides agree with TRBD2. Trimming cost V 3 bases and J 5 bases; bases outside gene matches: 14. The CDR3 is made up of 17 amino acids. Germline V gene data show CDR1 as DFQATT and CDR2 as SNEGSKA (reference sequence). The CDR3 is CSASGGHIAGGLETQYF. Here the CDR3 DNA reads TGCAGTGCTAGTGGAGGGCACATAGCGGGGGGGCTTGAGACCCAGTACTTC.

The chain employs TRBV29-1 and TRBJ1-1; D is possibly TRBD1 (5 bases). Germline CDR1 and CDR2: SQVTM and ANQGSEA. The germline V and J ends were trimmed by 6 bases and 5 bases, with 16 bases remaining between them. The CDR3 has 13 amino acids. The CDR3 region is CSVGDGGGTEAFF. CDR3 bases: TGCAGCGTGGGGGACGGAGGTGGTACTGAAGCTTTCTTT.

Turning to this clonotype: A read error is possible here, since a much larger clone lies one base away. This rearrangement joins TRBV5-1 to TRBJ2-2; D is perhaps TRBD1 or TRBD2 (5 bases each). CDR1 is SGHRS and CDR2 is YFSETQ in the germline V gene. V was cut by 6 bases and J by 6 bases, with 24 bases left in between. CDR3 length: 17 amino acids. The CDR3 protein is CASTGTGSRTRPGELFF. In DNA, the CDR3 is TGCGCCAGCACGGGGACGGGGAGCCGAACACGACCCGGGGAGCTGTTTTTT.

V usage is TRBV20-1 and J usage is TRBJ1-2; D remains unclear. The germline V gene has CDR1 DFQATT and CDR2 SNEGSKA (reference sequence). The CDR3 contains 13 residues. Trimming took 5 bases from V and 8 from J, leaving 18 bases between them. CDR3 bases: TGCAGTGCTTACACCGGGAAGTCTCAAGGCTACACCTTC. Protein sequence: CSAYTGKSQGYTF.

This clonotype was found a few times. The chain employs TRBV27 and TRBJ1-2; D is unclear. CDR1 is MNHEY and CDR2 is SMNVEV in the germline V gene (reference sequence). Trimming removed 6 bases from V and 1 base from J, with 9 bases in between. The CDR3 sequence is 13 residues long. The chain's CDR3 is CASSPLRNYGYTF. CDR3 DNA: TGTGCCAGCAGCCCACTCCGTAACTATGGCTACACCTTC.

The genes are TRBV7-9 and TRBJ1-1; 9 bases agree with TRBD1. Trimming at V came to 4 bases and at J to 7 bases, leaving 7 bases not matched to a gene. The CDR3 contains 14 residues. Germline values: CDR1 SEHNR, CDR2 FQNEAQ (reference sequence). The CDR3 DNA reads TGTGCCAGCAGCTGGCGGACAGGGGTGTTTGAAGCTTTCTTT. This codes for CASSWRTGVFEAFF.

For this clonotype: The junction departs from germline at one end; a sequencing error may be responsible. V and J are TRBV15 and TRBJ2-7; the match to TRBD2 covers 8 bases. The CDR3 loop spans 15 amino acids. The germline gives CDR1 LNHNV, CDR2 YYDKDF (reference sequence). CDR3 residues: CATSRFKSGGYEQYF. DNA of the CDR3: TGTGCCACAAGCAGATTCAAGTCGGGGGGGTACGAGCAGTACTTC.

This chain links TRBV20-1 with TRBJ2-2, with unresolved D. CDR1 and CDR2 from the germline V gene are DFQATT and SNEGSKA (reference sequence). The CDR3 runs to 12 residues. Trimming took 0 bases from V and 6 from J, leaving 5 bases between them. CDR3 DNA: TGCAGTGCTAGAGACTGGTCCGGGGAGCTGTTTTTT. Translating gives CSARDWSGELFF.

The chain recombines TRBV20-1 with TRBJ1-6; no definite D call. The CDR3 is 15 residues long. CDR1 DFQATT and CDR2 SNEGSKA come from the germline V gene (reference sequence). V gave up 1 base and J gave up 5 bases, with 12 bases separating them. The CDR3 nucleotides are TGCAGTGCTAGAGTACAGAGACCTGATAATTCACCCCTCCACTTT. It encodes CSARVQRPDNSPLHF.

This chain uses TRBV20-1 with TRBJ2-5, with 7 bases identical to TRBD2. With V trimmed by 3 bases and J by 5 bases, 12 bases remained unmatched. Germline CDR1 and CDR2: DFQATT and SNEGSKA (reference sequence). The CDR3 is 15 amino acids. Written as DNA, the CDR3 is TGCAGTGCTAGGGTGCCGGGACGGGGGGTGGAGACCCAGTACTTC. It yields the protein CSARVPGRGVETQYF.

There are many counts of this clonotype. The CDR3 DNA is TGCGCCAGCAGCTTGTATCTGGGACAGACCTACAATGAGCAGTTCTTC. Its protein is CASSLYLGQTYNEQFF. V and J are TRBV5-1 and TRBJ2-1; TRBD1 matches 7 bases. With 1 base clipped from V and 2 bases from J, the junction kept 6 bases outside the gene matches. CDR3 length equals 16 residues. Germline-derived CDR1 and CDR2 are SGHRS and YFSETQ.

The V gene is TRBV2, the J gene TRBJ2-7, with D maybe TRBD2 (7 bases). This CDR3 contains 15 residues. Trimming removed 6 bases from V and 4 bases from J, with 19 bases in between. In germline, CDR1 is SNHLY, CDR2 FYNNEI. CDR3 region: CASREGGTTFYEQYF. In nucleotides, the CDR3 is TGTGCCAGCAGGGAGGGGGGGACTACCTTTTACGAGCAGTACTTC.

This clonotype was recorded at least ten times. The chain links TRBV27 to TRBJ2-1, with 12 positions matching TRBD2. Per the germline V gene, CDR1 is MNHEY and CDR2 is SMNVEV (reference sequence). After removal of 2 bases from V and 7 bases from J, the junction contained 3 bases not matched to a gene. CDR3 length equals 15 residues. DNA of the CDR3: TGTGCCAGCAGTTTAGCGACTAGCGGGGGAAATGAGCAGTTCTTC. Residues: CASSLATSGGNEQFF.